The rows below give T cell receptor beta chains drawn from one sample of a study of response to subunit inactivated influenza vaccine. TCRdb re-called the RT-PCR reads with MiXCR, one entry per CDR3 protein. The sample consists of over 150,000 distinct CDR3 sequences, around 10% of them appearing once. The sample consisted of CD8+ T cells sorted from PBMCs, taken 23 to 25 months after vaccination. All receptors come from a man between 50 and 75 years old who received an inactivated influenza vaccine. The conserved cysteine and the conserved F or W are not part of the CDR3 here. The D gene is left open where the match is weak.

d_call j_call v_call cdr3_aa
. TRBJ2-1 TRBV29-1 SVEIAGGYYNEQF
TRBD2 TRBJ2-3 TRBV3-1 ASSQLSFGAGDTQY
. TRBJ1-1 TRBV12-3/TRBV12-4 ASSFGGQTEAF
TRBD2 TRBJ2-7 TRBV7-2 ASSFSGSAYEQY
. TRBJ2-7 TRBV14 ASSQDWGTNYEQY
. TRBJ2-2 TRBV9 ASSVSAGNTGELF
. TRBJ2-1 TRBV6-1 ASSESPGHRSYNEQF
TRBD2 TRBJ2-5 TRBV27 ASSPGTSVVTQY
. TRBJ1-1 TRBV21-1 ASSNAGLTEAF
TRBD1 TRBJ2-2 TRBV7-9 ASSQDRGTTNTGELF
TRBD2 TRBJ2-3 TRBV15 ATSREKRGGSTDTQY
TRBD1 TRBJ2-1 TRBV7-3 ASSSSGGVRF
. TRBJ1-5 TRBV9 ASSVGTGENSNQPQH
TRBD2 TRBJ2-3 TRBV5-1 ASSPSGGNTDTQY
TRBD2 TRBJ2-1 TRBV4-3 ASSQDFLAGDNEQF
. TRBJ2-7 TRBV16 ASSQPAGRYEQY
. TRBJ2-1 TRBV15 ATSRDRGVEF
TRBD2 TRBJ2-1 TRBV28 ASSQLDSRGAYNEQF
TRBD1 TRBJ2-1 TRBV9 ASSGTGHRHEQF
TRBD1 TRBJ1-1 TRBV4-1 ASSRGQLMNTEAF
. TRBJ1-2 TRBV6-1 ASSGFHRDNYGYT
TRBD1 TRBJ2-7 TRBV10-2 ASRTPDRETYEQY
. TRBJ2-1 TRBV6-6 ASSGGQYNEQF
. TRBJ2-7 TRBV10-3 ACGAYEQY
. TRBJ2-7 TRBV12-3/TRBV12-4 ASSLGSQAYEQY
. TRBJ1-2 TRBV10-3 AISESHRPGGYT
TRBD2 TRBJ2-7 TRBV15 ATSRGSGPSYEQY
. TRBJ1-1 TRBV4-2 ASSQGVGTTEAF
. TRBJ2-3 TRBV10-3 AISGPADSTDTQY
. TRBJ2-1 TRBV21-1 ASSNSGREGEQF
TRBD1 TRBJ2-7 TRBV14 ASSVGTGVSYEQY
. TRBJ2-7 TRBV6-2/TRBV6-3 ASSSPGERYEQY
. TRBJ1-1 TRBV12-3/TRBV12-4 ASSLGKGEAEAF
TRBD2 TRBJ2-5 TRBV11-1 ASSLVTVASGSLQETQY
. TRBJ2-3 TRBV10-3 AISEVGSGDTQY
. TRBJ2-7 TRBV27 ASSFGWGAEQY
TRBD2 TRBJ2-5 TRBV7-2 ASSYVAGALETQY
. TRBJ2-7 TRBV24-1 ATSDSPTGILSYEQY
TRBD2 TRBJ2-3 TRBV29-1 SVAVGGSADTQY
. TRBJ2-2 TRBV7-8 ASSKGYPNTGELF
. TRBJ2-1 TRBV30 AWSFTSNEQF
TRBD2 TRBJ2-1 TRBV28 ASSSRLAGGNEQF
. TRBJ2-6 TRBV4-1 ASSQALGITSGANVLT
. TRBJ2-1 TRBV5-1 ASSSGLASYNEQF
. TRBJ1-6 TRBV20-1 SAQGGQDRSPLH
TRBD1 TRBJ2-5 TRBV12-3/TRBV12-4 ASSRGQGAVETQY
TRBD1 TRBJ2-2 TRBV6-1 ASSGTGINTGELF
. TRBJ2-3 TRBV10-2 ASSESVRGDTQY
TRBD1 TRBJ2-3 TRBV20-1 SAEWTGDSSTDTQY
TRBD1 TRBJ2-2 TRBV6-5 ASSWGQGVYTGELF
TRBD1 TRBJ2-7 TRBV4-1 ASSPMTGGSYEQY
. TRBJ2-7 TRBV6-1 ASSEVWVEEYSYEQY
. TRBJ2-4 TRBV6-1 ASSEGGWLAKNIQY
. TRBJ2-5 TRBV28 ASSTNRDQETKY
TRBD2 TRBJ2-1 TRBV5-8 ASSSSGAWDNEQF
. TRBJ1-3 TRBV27 ASSTVGGPGNTIY
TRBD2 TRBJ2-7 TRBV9 ASSVTSASSYEQY